These T cell receptor beta chains were read from a single sample in a study of shared clonotypes between healthy human individuals. Only in-frame clones appear in the TCRdb table, and some are missing; sequencing was by immunoSEQ multiplex PCR. This sample carries 400,000 to 600,000 clones, nearly 80% of them seen once, and the ten largest clones take 12%. The sample consisted of PBMCs. These receptors all stem from a woman in her 40s in good health. Some clones in this sample may be carry-over from other donors' samples. Each CDR3 is given with its conserved first and last residue. The D gene is left open where the match is weak. Expanded clones get a size class; other rows say once, few or many, or leave the size out.

J: TRBJ2-7; V: TRBV7-3; D: TRBD2; size: NA; DNA: TGTGCCAGCAGCACCCCGGGACTAGCGGGAGGGCCCTCCTACGAGCAGTACTTC; CDR3: CASSTPGLAGGPSYEQYF
J: TRBJ2-7; V: TRBV27; D: TRBD1; size: many; DNA: TGTGCCAGCAGGCTCGGGACAGGGAGCTCCTACGAGCAGTACTTC; CDR3: CASRLGTGSSYEQYF
J: TRBJ2-7; V: TRBV18; D: TRBD2; size: NA; DNA: TGTGCCAGCTCACCACGGGGAAGCGGGACCTACGAGCAGTACTTC; CDR3: CASSPRGSGTYEQYF
J: TRBJ2-7; V: TRBV5-1; D: TRBD2; size: NA; DNA: TGCGCCAGCAGCTTGGGTGCCGGGGGGAGGGACGAGCAGTACTTC; CDR3: CASSLGAGGRDEQYF
J: TRBJ1-1; V: TRBV7-2; D: NA; size: once; DNA: TGTGCCAGCAGCTCTTGGTACCCGAACACTGAAGCTTTCTTT; CDR3: CASSSWYPNTEAFF
J: TRBJ2-1; V: TRBV20-1; D: TRBD2; size: NA; DNA: TGCGGACTAGCGGGTAACAATGAGCAGTTCTTC; CDR3: CGLAGNNEQFF
J: TRBJ1-2; V: TRBV7-9; D: NA; size: NA; DNA: TGTGCCAGCAGCTTAGATTCCCTGGAAATTGGACACCGTCAGAGGTACACCTTC; CDR3: CASSLDSLEIGHRQRYTF
J: TRBJ2-7; V: TRBV7-9; D: TRBD2; size: NA; DNA: TGTGCCAGCAGCTTAGGTGGACTAGAGACCGAGCAGTACTTC; CDR3: CASSLGGLETEQYF
J: TRBJ2-1; V: TRBV6-6; D: TRBD2; size: NA; DNA: TGTGCCAGCAACCCGGAGGGAGGGAATAATGAGCAGTTCTTC; CDR3: CASNPEGGNNEQFF
J: TRBJ1-1; V: TRBV28; D: NA; size: NA; DNA: TGTGCCAGCAGTTCAGGGACAACTAGGGGCGAAGCTTTCTTT; CDR3: CASSSGTTRGEAFF
J: TRBJ2-1; V: TRBV7-3; D: TRBD1; size: NA; DNA: TGTGCCAGCAGCGCGGGACAGGGGGGTCTCAATGAGCAGTTCTTC; CDR3: CASSAGQGGLNEQFF
J: TRBJ2-7; V: TRBV6-6; D: TRBD1; size: NA; DNA: TGTGCCAGCAGTGCCTCCGACAGGGTAGTCTCCTACGAGCAGTACTTC; CDR3: CASSASDRVVSYEQYF
J: TRBJ1-1; V: TRBV28; D: TRBD1; size: NA; DNA: TGTGCCAGCAGAGAGGGACAGGGATCAACTGAAGCTTTCTTT; CDR3: CASREGQGSTEAFF
J: TRBJ1-5; V: TRBV5-1; D: TRBD1; size: NA; DNA: TGCGCCAGCAGCTTGGGGGTTGGCCGGGACAGGGGCCTTTATAGCAATCAGCCCCAGCATTTT; CDR3: CASSLGVGRDRGLYSNQPQHF
J: TRBJ1-1; V: TRBV16; D: NA; size: NA; DNA: TGTGCCAGCAGCCAATCGTCCGGGACATCTGAAGCTTTCTTT; CDR3: CASSQSSGTSEAFF
J: TRBJ2-7; V: TRBV28; D: NA; size: NA; DNA: TGTGCCAGCTCAAGGAATTGGGGTTACGAGCAGTACTTC; CDR3: CASSRNWGYEQYF
J: TRBJ2-7; V: TRBV6-1; D: NA; size: NA; DNA: TGTGCCAGCAGTGATCCGGGAAGAACCTCCTACGAGCAGTACTTC; CDR3: CASSDPGRTSYEQYF
J: TRBJ2-7; V: TRBV18; D: TRBD1; size: NA; DNA: TGTGCCAGCTCCCAGAACAGGGGGGAAGACGAGCAGTACTTC; CDR3: CASSQNRGEDEQYF
J: TRBJ2-7; V: TRBV5-8; D: NA; size: NA; DNA: TGTGCCAGCAGCTATAAGACGGGCTCCTACGAGCAGTACTTC; CDR3: CASSYKTGSYEQYF
J: TRBJ1-1; V: TRBV7-8; D: TRBD1; size: NA; DNA: TGTGCCAGCAGCTTACCGGACAGGGCTAACACTGAAGCTTTCTTT; CDR3: CASSLPDRANTEAFF
J: TRBJ2-1; V: TRBV9; D: NA; size: NA; DNA: TGTGCCAGCAACGTGGGAGTGGATGAGCAGTTCTTC; CDR3: CASNVGVDEQFF
J: TRBJ2-1; V: TRBV7-8; D: NA; size: NA; DNA: TGTGCCAGCAGACCGCCGGGACATCTCTACAATGAGCAGTTCTTC; CDR3: CASRPPGHLYNEQFF
J: TRBJ2-3; V: TRBV28; D: TRBD2; size: NA; DNA: TGTGCCAGCAGTCCCACACTAGCGGGAGGAACGCAGTATTTT; CDR3: CASSPTLAGGTQYF
J: TRBJ2-5; V: TRBV5-1; D: TRBD2; size: NA; DNA: TGCGCCAGCAGCTTGGCGGGAGGGGCAGGGACGGAGACCCAGTACTTC; CDR3: CASSLAGGAGTETQYF
J: TRBJ2-7; V: TRBV4-2; D: NA; size: many; DNA: TGTGCCAGCAGCCAGTTGGGGGACAAGACCTACGAGCAGTACTTC; CDR3: CASSQLGDKTYEQYF
J: TRBJ2-3; V: TRBV7-6; D: NA; size: NA; DNA: TGTGCCAGCAGCCTCGACACAGATACGCAGTATTTT; CDR3: CASSLDTDTQYF
J: TRBJ2-7; V: TRBV5-1; D: NA; size: NA; DNA: TGCGCCAGCAGCTTGGCCTCTTTCTTATCCTACGAGCAGTACTTC; CDR3: CASSLASFLSYEQYF
J: TRBJ2-6; V: TRBV7-2; D: NA; size: NA; DNA: TGTGCCAGCAGCTTAGCGGGAACAGGAGCCGGGGCCAACGTCCTGACTTTC; CDR3: CASSLAGTGAGANVLTF
J: TRBJ2-2; V: TRBV27; D: NA; size: NA; DNA: TGTGCCAGCAGTTTGCAGGGTCGAACGATCGGGGAGCTGTTTTTT; CDR3: CASSLQGRTIGELFF
J: TRBJ1-5; V: TRBV19; D: NA; size: once; DNA: TGTGCCAGTAGTCATTTCAGTGACAGCCCTTATCAGCCCCAGCATTTT; CDR3: CASSHFSDSPYQPQHF
J: TRBJ1-4; V: TRBV19; D: NA; size: NA; DNA: TGTGCCAGCGGGGGTCAAGCAAATGAAAAACTGTTTTTT; CDR3: CASGGQANEKLFF
J: TRBJ2-7; V: TRBV9; D: NA; size: NA; DNA: TGTGCCAGCAGCGTAGGGGACGGGCGGTCCTACGAGCAGTACTTC; CDR3: CASSVGDGRSYEQYF